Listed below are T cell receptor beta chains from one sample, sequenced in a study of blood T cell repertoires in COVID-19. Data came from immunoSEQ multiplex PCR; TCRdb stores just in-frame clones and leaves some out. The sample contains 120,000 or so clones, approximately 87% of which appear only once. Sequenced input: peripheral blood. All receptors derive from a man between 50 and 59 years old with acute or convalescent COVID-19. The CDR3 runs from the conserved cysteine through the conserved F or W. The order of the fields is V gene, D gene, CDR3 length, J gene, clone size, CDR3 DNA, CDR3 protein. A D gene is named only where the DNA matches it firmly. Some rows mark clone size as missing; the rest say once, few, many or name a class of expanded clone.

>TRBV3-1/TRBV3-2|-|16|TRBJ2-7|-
TGTGCCAGCAGCCAAGATATTAAGGGACTGGGGGACGAGCAGTACTTC
CASSQDIKGLGDEQYF
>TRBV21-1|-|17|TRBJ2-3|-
TGTGCCAGCAGCAAAGCGCTCGCGGGGGGTGGGATAGATACGCAGTATTTT
CASSKALAGGGIDTQYF
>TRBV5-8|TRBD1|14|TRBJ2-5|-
TGTGCCAGCAGCCCTGAACAGGGGAGAAAGACCCAGTACTTC
CASSPEQGRKTQYF
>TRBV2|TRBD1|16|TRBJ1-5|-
TGTGCCAGCAGTGAAAGAGGAGGGGGCAGGGGTCAGCCCCAGCATTTT
CASSERGGGRGQPQHF
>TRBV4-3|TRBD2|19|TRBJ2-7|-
TGCGCCAGCAGCCATGATTCCGGGACTAGCGGGAGGAGCTCCTACGAGCAGTACTTC
CASSHDSGTSGRSSYEQYF
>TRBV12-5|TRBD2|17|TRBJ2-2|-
TGTGCTAGTGGTTTGGTCGTAGCGGGAGCGAACACCGGGGAGCTGTTTTTT
CASGLVVAGANTGELFF
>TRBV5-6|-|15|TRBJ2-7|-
TGTGCCAGCAGCTTGGGGACAGCCCCCTCCTACGAGCAGTACTTC
CASSLGTAPSYEQYF
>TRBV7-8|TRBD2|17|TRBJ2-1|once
TGTGCCAGCAGCTTAGGAGGATCAAGCGGGAGTAGAGGGGAGCAGTTCTTC
CASSLGGSSGSRGEQFF
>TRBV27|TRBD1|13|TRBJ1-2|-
TGTGCCAGCAGTTTTTCAGGGGGCGAAGGCTACACCTTC
CASSFSGGEGYTF
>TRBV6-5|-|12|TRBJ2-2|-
TGTGCCAGCTTTAGCGGCGCCGGGGAGCTGTTTTTT
CASFSGAGELFF
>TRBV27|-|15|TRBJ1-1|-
TGTGCCAGCAGTTTATATGGGGAGGGGAACACTGAAGCTTTCTTT
CASSLYGEGNTEAFF
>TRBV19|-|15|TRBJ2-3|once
TGTGCCAGTAGTATCGGGCAGGGGATGACAGATACGCAGTATTTT
CASSIGQGMTDTQYF
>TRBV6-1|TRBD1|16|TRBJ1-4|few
TGTGCCAGCAGTCAAGGACAGGGACCCCGGGACGAAAAACTGTTTTTT
CASSQGQGPRDEKLFF
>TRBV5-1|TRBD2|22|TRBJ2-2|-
TGCGCCAGCAGCTTGGGAGGAACCGGGACTAGCGGGACCAGACCGGTTAGCCGGGGAGCTGTTTTT
CASSLGGTGTSGTRPVSRGAVF
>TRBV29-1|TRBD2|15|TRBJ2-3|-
TGCAGCGTTGAGACCCTAGCGGGAGGGTTAGATACGCAGTATTTT
CSVETLAGGLDTQYF
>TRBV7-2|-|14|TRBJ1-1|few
TGTGCCAGCAGCCTAACGTGGAGAGAAACTGAAGCTTTCTTT
CASSLTWRETEAFF
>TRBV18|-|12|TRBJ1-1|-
TGTGCCAGCTCACCAGTTATTGCTGAAGCTTTCTTT
CASSPVIAEAFF
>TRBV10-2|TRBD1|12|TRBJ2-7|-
TGCGCCGCCGGGACAGGGGCATGGGAGCAGTACTTC
CAAGTGAWEQYF
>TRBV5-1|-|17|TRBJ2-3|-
TGCGCCAGCAGCTTCCCCCGACTGAGGGAGCAGGCAGATACGCAGTATTTT
CASSFPRLREQADTQYF
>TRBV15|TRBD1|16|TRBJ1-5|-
TGTGCCACCAGCTCCCGGACAGGGGGCAACAAGCAGCCCCAGCATTTT
CATSSRTGGNKQPQHF
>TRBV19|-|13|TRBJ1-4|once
TGTGCCAGTAGTGACTCAGTAGGTGAAAAACTGTTTTTT
CASSDSVGEKLFF
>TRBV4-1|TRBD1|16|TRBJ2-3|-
TGCGCCAGCAGAGCTCGGACAGGGGGACGGTCAGATACGCAGTATTTT
CASRARTGGRSDTQYF
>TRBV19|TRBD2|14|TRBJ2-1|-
TGTGCCAGCAAAAGCGGGAGAGTGTACAATGAGCAGTTCTTC
CASKSGRVYNEQFF
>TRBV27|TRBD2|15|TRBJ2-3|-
TGTGCCAGCAGGCTAGCGGGCACCAGCACAGATACGCAGTATTTT
CASRLAGTSTDTQYF
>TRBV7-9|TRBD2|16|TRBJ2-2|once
TGTGCCAGCAGCTTAGTTCTAGCGGCCACCGCCGGGGAGCTGTTTTTT
CASSLVLAATAGELFF
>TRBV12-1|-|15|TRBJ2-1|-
TGTGCCAGCAGCTACAGCGGGAGTGATTACAATGAGCAGTTCTTC
CASSYSGSDYNEQFF
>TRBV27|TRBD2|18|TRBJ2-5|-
TGTGCCAGCAGCTCAACCCCGGGGTTAGCGGGGTTCCAAGAGACCCAGTACTTC
CASSSTPGLAGFQETQYF
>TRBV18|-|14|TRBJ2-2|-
TGTGCCAGCTCACGAGGCGTGAACACCGGGGAGCTGTTTTTT
CASSRGVNTGELFF
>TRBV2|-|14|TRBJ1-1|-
TGTGCCAGCAGTGTTACAGCCATGAACACTGAAGCTTTCTTT
CASSVTAMNTEAFF
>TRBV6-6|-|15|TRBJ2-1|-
TGTGCCAGCAGTTACCCTACGGGGGGCGAGTATGAGCAGTTCTTC
CASSYPTGGEYEQFF
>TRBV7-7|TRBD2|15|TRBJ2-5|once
TGTGCCATAGGACTAGCGGGGTGGGGAGGAGAGACCCAGTACTTC
CAIGLAGWGGETQYF
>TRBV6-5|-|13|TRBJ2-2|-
TGTGCCAGCCTGACGGGGAACACCGGGGAGCTGTTTTTT
CASLTGNTGELFF
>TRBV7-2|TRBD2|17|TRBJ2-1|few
TGTGCCAGCAGCCTCCGGGGTAGCGGGAGGAGAGCCAATGAGCAGTTCTTC
CASSLRGSGRRANEQFF
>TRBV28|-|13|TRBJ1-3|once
TGTGCCAGCACGGAGGGTACTGGAAACACCATATATTTT
CASTEGTGNTIYF
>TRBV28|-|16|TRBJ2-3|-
TGTGCCAGCAGTTTAAAGCCAAGCCTACCCACAGATACGCAGTATTTT
CASSLKPSLPTDTQYF
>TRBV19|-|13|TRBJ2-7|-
TGTGCCAGTACCGGCGGGGTCCCCTACGAGCAGTACTTC
CASTGGVPYEQYF
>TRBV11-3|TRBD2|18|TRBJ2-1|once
TGTGCCAGCAGCTCGGGTACGGGTAGCGGGGGATCCTACAATGAGCAGTTCTTC
CASSSGTGSGGSYNEQFF
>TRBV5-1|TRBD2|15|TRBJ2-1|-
TGCGCCAGCAGCTTGACTAGCGGCCTCTACAATGAGCAGTTCTTC
CASSLTSGLYNEQFF
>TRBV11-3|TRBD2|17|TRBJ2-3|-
TGTGCCAGCAGCTTAGGGGCGGGGGGCAAAGGGACAGATACGCAGTATTTT
CASSLGAGGKGTDTQYF
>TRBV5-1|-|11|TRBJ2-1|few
TGCGCCAGCAGCAGCGTAGATGAGCAGTTCTTC
CASSSVDEQFF
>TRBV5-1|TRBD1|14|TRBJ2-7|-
TGCGCCAGCAGCTGGGGACAGGGGGCCTACGAGCAGTACTTC
CASSWGQGAYEQYF
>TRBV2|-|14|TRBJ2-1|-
TGTGCCAGCATTGGTCGGGGATCTGTCAATGAGCAGTTCTTC
CASIGRGSVNEQFF
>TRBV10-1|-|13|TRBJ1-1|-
TGCGCCAGCATCGGACAGACTAACACTGAAGCTTTCTTT
CASIGQTNTEAFF
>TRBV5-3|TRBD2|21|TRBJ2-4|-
TGTGCCAGAAGCTACCTAGAAACGACTAGCGCAAATGGGGGAGCCAAAAACATTCAGTACTTC
CARSYLETTSANGGAKNIQYF
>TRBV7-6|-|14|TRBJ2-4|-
TGTGCCAGCAGCGACCCCGCCAGGGGGGACATTCAGTACTTC
CASSDPARGDIQYF
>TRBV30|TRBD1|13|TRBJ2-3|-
TGTGCCTACCGGGACAGGGGAACAGATACGCAGTATTTT
CAYRDRGTDTQYF
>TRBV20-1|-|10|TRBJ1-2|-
TGCAGTGCCCACAGGGACGGCTACACCTTC
CSAHRDGYTF
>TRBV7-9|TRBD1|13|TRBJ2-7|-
TGTGCCAGCAGCTGGACAGGAGGATACGAGCAGTACTTC
CASSWTGGYEQYF
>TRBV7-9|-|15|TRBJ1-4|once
TGTGCCATCGGGAGAGATCTTACAACTAATGAAAAACTGTTTTTT
CAIGRDLTTNEKLFF
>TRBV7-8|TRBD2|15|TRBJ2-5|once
TGTGCCAGCAGCTCGATCGCGGGAGTCGGTGAGACCCAGTACTTC
CASSSIAGVGETQYF
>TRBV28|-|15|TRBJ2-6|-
TGTGCCAGCAAGACAGGCGCCTCTGGGGCCAACGTCCTGACTTTC
CASKTGASGANVLTF
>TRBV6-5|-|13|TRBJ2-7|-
TGTGCCAGCAGTTATGACAGGATGAGGGAGCAGTACTTC
CASSYDRMREQYF
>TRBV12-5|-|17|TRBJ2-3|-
TGTGCTAGTGGTAAAGCGGAGGCATCAACTAGCACAGATACGCAGTATTTT
CASGKAEASTSTDTQYF
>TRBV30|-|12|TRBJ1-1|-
TGTGCCTGGAGCCAGGGAAACACTGAAGCTTTCTTT
CAWSQGNTEAFF
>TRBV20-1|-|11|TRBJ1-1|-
TGCAGTGCTCCGACGGCACAGCAGGCTTTCTTT
CSAPTAQQAFF
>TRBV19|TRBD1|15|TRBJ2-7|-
TGTGCCAGAACTAACAGGGGGAGGCCTCCCTACGAGCAGTACTTC
CARTNRGRPPYEQYF
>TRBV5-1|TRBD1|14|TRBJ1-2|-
TGCGCCAGCAGCGCGACCGGACAGGGATATGGCTACACCTTC
CASSATGQGYGYTF